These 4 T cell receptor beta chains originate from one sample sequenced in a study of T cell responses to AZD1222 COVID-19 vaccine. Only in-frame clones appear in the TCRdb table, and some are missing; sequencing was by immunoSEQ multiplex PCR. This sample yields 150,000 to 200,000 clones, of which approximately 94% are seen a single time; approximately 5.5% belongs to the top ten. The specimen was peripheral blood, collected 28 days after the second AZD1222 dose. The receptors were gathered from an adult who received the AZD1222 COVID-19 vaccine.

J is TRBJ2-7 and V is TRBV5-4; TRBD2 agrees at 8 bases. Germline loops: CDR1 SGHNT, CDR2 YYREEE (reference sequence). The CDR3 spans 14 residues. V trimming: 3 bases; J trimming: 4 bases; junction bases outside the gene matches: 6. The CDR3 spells CASSSPGLGYEQYF. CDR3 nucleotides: TGTGCCAGCAGCTCCCCGGGACTAGGATACGAGCAGTACTTC.

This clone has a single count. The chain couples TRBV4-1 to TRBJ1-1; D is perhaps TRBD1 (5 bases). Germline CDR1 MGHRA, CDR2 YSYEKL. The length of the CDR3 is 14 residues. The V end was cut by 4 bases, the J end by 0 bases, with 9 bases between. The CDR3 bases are TGCGCCAGCAGCCTCGGGACGGTGAACACTGAAGCTTTCTTT. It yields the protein CASSLGTVNTEAFF.

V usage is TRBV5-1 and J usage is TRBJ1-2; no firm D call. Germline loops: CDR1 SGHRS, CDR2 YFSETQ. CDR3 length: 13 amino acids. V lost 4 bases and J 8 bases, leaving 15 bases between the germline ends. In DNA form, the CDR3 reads TGCGCCAGCAGCCCATCCGTGGGAATGGGCTACACCTTC. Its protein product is CASSPSVGMGYTF.

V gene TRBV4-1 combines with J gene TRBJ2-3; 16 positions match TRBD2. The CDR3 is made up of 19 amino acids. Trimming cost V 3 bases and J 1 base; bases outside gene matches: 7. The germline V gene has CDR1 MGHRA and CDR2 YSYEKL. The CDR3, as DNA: TGCGCCAGCAGCCAGTCCGGGACTAGCGGGAGGGCCGGCACAGATACGCAGTATTTT. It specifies CASSQSGTSGRAGTDTQYF.